The clone carrying this T cell receptor (beta chain) was counted only a few times. The data originate from a study of T-cell reconstitution after alpha-beta-depleted transplantation in children. The CDR3 totals 14 residues. In germline, CDR1 is MNHNS, CDR2 SASEGT. V was pared by 7 bases and J by 2 bases, with 7 bases of the junction left unmatched. The authors prepared the TCRbeta library with unique molecular identifiers. MiXCR was run by TCRdb on the PCR reads, yielding one entry per CDR3 protein. Here the sample spans over 200,000 distinct CDR3 sequences, 8% to 10% being singletons. Source: PBMCs from the stem cell graft donor, taken from the stem cell graft. This chain joins TRBV6-1 and TRBJ2-7, with 8 bases lining up with TRBD1. The receptor was isolated from a human donor who donated a stem cell graft to a child with acute lymphoblastic leukemia. The CDR3 is CASTGTGGTYEQYF. In nucleotides, the CDR3 is TGTGCCAGCACTGGGACAGGAGGAACCTACGAGCAGTACTTC.